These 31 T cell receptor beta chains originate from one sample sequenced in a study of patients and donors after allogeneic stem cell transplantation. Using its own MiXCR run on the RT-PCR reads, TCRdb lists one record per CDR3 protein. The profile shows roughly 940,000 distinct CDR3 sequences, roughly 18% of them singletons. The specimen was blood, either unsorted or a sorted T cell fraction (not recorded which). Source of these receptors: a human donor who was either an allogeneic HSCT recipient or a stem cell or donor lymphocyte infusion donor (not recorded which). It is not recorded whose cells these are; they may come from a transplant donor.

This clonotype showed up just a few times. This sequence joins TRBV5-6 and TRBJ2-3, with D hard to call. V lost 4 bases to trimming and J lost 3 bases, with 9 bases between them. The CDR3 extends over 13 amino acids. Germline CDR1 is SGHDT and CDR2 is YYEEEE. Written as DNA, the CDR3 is TGTGCCAGCAGCCCGTTTGGGACAGATACGCAGTATTTT. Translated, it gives CASSPFGTDTQYF.

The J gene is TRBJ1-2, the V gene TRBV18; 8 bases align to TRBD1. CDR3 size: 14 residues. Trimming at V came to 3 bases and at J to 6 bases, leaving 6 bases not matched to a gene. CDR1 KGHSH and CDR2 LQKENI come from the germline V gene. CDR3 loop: CASSPQQGGNGYTF. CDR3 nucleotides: TGTGCCAGCTCACCGCAACAGGGGGGGAATGGCTACACCTTC.

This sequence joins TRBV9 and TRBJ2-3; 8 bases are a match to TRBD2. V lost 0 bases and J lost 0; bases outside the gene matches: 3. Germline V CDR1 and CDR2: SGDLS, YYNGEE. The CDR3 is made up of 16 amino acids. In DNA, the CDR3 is TGTGCCAGCAGCGTAGACGGGGGGGCCAGCACAGATACGCAGTATTTT. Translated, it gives CASSVDGGASTDTQYF.

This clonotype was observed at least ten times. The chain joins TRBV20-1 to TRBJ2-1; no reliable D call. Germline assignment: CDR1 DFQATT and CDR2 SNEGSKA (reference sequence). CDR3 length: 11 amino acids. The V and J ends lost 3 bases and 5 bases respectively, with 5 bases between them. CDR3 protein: CSASGDNEQFF. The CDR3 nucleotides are TGCAGTGCTAGTGGGGACAATGAGCAGTTCTTC.

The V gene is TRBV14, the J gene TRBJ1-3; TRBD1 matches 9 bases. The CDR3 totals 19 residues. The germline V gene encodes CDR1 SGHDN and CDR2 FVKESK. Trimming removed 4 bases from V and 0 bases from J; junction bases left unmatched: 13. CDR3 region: CASSPWDRARRYSGNTIYF. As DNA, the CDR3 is TGTGCCAGCAGCCCCTGGGACAGGGCCCGACGCTACTCTGGAAACACCATATATTTT.

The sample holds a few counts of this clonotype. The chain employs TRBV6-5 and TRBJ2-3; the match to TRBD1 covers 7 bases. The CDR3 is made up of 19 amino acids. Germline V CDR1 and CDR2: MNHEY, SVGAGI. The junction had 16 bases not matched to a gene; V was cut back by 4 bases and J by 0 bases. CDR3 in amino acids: CASSFPITSRDRSTDTQYF. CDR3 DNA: TGTGCCAGCAGTTTCCCTATCACGTCCCGGGACAGAAGCACAGATACGCAGTATTTT.

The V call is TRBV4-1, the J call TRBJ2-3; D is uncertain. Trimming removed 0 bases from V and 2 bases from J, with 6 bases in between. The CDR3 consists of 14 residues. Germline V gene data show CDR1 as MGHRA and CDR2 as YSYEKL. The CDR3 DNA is TGCGCCAGCAGCCAAGAACAGAACACAGATACGCAGTATTTT. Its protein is CASSQEQNTDTQYF.

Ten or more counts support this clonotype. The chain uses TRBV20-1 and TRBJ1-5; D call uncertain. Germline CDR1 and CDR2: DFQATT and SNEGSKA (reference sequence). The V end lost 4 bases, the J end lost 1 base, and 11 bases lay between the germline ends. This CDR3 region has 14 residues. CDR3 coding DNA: TGCAGTGCTATACCAGACGGGAGCAATCAGCCCCAGCATTTT. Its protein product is CSAIPDGSNQPQHF.

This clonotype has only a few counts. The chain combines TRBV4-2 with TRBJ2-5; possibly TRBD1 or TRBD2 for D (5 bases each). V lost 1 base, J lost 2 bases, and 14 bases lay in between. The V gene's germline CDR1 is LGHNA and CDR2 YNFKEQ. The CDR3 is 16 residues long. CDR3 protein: CASSQGLGENQETQYF. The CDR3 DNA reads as TGTGCCAGCAGCCAAGGGCTAGGGGAGAATCAAGAGACCCAGTACTTC.

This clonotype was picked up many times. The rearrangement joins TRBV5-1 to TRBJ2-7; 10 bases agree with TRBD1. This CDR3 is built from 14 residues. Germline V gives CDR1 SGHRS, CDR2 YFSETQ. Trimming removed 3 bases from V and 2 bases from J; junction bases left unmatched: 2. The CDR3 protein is CASSWDRGTYEQYF. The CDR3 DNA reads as TGCGCCAGCAGCTGGGACAGGGGAACCTACGAGCAGTACTTC.

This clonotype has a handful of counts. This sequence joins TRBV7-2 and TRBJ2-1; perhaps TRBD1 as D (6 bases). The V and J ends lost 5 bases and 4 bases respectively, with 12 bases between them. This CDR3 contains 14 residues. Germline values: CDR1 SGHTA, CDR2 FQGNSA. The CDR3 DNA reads TGTGCCAGCAGCACGGACAGCTCTTACAATGAGCAGTTCTTC. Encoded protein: CASSTDSSYNEQFF.

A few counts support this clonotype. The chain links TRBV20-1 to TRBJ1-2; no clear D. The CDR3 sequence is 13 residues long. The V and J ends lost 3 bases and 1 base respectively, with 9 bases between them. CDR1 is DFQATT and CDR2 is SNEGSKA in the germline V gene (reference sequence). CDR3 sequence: CSASEWFNYGYTF. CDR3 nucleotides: TGCAGTGCTAGTGAGTGGTTTAACTATGGCTACACCTTC.

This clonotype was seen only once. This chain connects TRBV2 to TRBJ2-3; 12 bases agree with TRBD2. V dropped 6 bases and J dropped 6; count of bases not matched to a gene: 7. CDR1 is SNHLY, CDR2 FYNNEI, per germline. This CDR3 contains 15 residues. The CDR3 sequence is CASRQTSGSKDTQYF. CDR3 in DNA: TGTGCCAGCAGACAGACTAGCGGGAGCAAGGATACGCAGTATTTT.

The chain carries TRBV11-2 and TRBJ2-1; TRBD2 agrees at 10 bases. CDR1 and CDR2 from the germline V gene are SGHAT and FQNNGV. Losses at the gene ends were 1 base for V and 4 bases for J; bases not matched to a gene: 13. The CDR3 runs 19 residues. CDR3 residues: CASSLGDTRTSGYYNEQFF. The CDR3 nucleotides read TGTGCCAGCAGCTTAGGGGATACGCGGACTAGCGGATATTACAATGAGCAGTTCTTC. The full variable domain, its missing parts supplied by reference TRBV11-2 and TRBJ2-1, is EAGVAQSPRYKIIEKRQSVAFWCNPISGHATLYWYQQILGQGPKLLIQFQNNGVVDDSQLPKDRFSAERLKGVDSTLKIQPAKLEDSAVYLCASSLGDTRTSGYYNEQFFGPGTRLTVL.

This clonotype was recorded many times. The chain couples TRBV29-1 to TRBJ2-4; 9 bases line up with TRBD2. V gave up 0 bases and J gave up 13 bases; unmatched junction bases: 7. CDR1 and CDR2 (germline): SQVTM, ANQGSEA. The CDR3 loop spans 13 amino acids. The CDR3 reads CSVEDRAGGPQYF. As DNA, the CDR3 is TGCAGCGTTGAAGATCGGGCGGGAGGGCCACAGTACTTC.

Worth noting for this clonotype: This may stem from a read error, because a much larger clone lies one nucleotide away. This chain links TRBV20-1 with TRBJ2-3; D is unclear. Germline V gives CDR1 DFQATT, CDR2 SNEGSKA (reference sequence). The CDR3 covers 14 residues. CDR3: CSARGSALTDTKYF. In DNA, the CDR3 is TGCAGTGCTAGAGGAAGCGCCCTCACAGATACGAAGTATTTT.

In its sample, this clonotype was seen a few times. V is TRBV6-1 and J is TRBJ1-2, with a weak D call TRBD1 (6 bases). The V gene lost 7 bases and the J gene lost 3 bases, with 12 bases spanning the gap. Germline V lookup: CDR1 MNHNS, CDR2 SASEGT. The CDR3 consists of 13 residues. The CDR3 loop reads CASTQKGDYGYTF. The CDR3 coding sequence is TGTGCCAGCACCCAAAAGGGGGACTATGGCTACACCTTC.

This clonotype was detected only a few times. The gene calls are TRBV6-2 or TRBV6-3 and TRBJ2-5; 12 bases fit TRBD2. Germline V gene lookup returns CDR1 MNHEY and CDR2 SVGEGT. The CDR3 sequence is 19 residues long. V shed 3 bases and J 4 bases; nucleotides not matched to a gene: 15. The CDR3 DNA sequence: TGTGCCAGCAGTTATACCTCCCTAGCGGGGGGGCGTAGTCGAGAGACCCAGTACTTC. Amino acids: CASSYTSLAGGRSRETQYF.

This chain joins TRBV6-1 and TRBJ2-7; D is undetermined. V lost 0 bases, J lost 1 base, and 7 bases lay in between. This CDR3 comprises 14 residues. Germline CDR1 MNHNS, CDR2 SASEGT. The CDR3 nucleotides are TGTGCCAGCAGTGAAGCCTCGGAATCCTACGAGCAGTACTTC. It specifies CASSEASESYEQYF.

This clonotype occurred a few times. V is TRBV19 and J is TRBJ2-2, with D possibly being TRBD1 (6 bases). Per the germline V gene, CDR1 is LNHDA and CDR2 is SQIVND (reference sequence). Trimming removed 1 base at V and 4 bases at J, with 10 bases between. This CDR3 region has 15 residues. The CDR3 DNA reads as TGTGCCAGTAGTATAGGGGGGCGCGGCACCGGGGAGCTGTTTTTT. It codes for CASSIGGRGTGELFF. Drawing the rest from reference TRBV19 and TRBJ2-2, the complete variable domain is DGGITQSPKYLFRKEGQNVTLSCEQNLNHDAMYWYRQDPGQGLRLIYYSQIVNDFQKGDIAEGYSVSREKKESFPLTVTSAQKNPTAFYLCASSIGGRGTGELFFGEGSRLTVL.

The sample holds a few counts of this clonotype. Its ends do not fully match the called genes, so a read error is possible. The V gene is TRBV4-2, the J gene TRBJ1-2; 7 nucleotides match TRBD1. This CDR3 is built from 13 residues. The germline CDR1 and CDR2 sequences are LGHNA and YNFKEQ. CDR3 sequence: CASSQVLRGRQLF. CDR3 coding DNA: TGTGCCAGCAGCCAAGTTTTGAGGGGGCGTCAACTCTTC.

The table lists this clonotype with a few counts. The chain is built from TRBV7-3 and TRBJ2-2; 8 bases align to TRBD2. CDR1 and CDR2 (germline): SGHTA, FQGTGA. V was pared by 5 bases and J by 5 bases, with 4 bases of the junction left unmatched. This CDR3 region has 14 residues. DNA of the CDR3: TGTGCCAGCAGCCAAAGCGGGGGAACCGGGGAGCTGTTTTTT. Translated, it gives CASSQSGGTGELFF. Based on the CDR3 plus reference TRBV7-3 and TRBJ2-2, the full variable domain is GAGVSQTPSNKVTEKGKYVELRCDPISGHTALYWYRQSLGQGPEFLIYFQGTGAADDSGLPNDRFFAVRPEGSVSTLKIQRTERGDSAVYLCASSQSGGTGELFFGEGSRLTVL.

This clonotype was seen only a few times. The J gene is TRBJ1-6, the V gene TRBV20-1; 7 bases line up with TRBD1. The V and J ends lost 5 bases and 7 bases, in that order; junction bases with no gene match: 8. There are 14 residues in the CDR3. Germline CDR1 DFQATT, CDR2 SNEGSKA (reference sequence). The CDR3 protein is CSAPNRGGNSPLHF. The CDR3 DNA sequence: TGCAGTGCTCCTAACAGGGGCGGGAATTCACCCCTCCACTTT.

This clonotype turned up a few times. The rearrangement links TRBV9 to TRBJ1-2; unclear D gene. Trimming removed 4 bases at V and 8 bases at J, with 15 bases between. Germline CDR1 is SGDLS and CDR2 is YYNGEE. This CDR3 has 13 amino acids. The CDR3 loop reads CASSTPRDRGYTF. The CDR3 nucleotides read TGTGCCAGCAGCACCCCCCGGGATCGCGGCTACACCTTC.

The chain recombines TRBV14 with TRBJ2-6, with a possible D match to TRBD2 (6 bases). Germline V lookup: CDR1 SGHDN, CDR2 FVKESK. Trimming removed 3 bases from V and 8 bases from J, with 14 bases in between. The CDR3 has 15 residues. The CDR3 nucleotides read TGTGCCAGCAGCCAGGGGGGATTCGGGACCAACGTCCTGACTTTC. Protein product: CASSQGGFGTNVLTF.

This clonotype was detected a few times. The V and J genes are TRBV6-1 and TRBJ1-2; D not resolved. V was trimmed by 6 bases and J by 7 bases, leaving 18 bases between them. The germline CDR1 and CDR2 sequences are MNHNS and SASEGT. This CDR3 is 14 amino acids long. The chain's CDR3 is CASSPQVFPGGYTF. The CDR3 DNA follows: TGTGCCAGCAGCCCCCAGGTATTCCCTGGTGGCTACACCTTC.

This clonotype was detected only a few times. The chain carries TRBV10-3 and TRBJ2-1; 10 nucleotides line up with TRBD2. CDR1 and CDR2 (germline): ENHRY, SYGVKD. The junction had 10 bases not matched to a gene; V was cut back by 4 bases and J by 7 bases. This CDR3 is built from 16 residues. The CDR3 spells CAISVRVAGGPNEQFF. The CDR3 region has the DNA TGTGCCATCAGTGTAAGGGTAGCGGGAGGCCCTAATGAGCAGTTCTTC.

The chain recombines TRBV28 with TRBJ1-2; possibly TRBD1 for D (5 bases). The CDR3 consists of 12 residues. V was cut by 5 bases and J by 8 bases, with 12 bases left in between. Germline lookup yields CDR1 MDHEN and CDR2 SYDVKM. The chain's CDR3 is CASSMTQGGYTF. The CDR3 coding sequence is TGTGCCAGCAGTATGACTCAGGGAGGCTACACCTTC.

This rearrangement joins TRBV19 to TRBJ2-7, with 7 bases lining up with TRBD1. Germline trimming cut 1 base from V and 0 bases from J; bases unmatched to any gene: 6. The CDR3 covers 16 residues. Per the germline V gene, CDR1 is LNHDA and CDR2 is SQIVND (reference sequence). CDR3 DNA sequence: TGTGCCAGTAGTATAGCCCCGACAGGGAGCTCCTACGAGCAGTACTTC. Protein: CASSIAPTGSSYEQYF.

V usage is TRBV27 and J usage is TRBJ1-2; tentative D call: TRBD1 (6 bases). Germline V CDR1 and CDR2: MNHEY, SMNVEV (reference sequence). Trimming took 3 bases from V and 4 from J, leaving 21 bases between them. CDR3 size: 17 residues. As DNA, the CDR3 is TGTGCCAGCAGTTTTCGCCTGAGAAGACAGGACCTCTATGGCTACACCTTC. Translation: CASSFRLRRQDLYGYTF.

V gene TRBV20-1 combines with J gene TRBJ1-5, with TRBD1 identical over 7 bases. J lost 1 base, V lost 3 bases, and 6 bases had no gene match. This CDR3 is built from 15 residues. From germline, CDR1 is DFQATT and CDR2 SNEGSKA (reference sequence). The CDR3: CSAREGQKSNQPQHF. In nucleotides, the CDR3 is TGCAGTGCTAGGGAGGGACAGAAAAGCAATCAGCCCCAGCATTTT.